The present entry profiles one T cell receptor beta chain with its context. The antigen remains unidentified. Each CDR3 protein is one row after TCRdb ran MiXCR on the RT-PCR reads. Here the sample spans about 800,000 distinct CDR3 sequences, around 21% being singletons. This sample is part of a study of response to subunit inactivated influenza vaccine. CDR1 and CDR2 from the germline V gene are SNHLY and FYNNEI. The CDR3 contains 18 residues. General study results and limits: Every seasonal influenza vaccination brings in few new T cells, the authors suggested.

The source was PBMCs from blood, collected 4 to 6 days after vaccination. The chain recombines TRBV2 with TRBJ2-2, with TRBD2 matching 10 bases. The receptor was derived from a man aged 45-65 years who received an inactivated influenza vaccine. CDR3 sequence reads: CTITPTPSGGPNTGELFF. CDR3 DNA sequence: TGTACCATCACTCCGACCCCTAGCGGGGGACCGAACACCGGGGAGCTGTTTTTT.